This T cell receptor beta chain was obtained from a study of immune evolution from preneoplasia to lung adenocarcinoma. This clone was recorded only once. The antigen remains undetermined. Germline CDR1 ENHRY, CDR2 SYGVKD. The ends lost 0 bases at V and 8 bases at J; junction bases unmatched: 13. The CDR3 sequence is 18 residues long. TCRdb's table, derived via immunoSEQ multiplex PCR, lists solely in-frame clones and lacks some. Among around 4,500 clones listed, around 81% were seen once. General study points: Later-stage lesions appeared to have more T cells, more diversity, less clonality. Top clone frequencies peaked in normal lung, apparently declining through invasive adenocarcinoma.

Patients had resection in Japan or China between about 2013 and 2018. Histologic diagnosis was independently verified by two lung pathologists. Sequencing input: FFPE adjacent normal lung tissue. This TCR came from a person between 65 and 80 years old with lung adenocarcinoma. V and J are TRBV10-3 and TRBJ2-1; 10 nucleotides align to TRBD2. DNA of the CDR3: TGTGCCATCAGTGAGTCGAGGGGCCTAGCGGGAGTTGGCGATGAGCAGTTCTTC. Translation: CAISESRGLAGVGDEQFF.